This TCR beta chain was documented in a study of beta chain features in type 1 diabetes. General observations from the study: Unsettled here was the matter of whether HLA type influences TCRB rearrangement. Patients with type 1 diabetes carried fewer insertions and had more deletions at their VDJ junctions. In all four CD4+ subsets, TCRB CDR3 length was significantly, moderately reduced in type 1 diabetes.

Germline CDR1 and CDR2: MGHRA and YSYEKL. V was shortened by 8 bases and J by 1 base, with 14 bases between the two germline ends. The CDR3 contains 14 residues. Markers CD45RO/CCR7/CD25/CD127/CD95/CD27 served to sort CD4+ naive, central memory, regulatory and stem cell-like memory cells. On this clone: The antigen remains undetermined.

The isolated RNA, all of it, was reverse transcribed, so expressed TCRB transcripts were what got sequenced. Naive, central memory and regulatory T cell samples yielded around 3.5 million reads on average. Clones were sequenced by immunoSEQ multiplex PCR, and TCRdb holds only the in-frame ones, with some missing. The data show 550,000 to 850,000 clones, around 15% seen once. The sequence derives from a man in his late teens or twenties with type 1 diabetes. The chain employs TRBV4-1 and TRBJ1-1; maybe TRBD1 (6 bases). The source material was naive CD4+ T cells from blood. CDR3 loop: CASQPGAANTEAFF. The CDR3 DNA reads as TGCGCCAGCCAGCCAGGGGCGGCGAACACTGAAGCTTTCTTT.